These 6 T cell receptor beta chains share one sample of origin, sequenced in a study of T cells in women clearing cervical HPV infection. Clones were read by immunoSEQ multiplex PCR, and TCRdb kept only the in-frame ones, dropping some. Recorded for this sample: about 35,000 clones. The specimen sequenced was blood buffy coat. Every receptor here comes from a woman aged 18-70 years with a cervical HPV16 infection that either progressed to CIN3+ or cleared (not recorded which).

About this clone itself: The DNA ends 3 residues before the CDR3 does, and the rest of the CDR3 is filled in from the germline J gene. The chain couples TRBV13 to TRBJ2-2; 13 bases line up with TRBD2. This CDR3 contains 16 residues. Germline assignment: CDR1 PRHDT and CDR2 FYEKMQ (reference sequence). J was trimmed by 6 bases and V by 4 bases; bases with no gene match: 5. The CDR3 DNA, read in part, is TGTGCCAGCAGCTCCGGACTAGCGGGAGTGGCCGGGGAG. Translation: CASSSGLAGVAGE. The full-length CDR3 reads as CASSSGLAGVAGELFF.

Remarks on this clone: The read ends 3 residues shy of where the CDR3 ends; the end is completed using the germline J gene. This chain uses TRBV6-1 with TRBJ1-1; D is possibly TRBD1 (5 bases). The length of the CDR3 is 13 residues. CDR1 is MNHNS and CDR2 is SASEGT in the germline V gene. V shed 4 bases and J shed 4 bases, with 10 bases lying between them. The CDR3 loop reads CASSVGPVTEAFF. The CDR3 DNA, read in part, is TGTGCCAGCAGTGTGGGGCCGGTCACTGAA.

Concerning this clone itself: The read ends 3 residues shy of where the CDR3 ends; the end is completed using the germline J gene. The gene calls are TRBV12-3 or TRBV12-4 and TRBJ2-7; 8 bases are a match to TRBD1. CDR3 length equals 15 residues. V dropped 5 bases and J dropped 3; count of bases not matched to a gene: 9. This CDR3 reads CASSDRQGSNYEQYF. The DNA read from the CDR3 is TGTGCCAGCAGTGACCGACAGGGGAGTAACTACGAG.

CDR3 bases read: TGTGCCATCAGTGAGGGACAGGGTTATTCACCA. Translation gives CAISEGQGYSP. The whole CDR3 reads CAISEGQGYSPLFF. J is TRBJ1-4 and V is TRBV10-3; TRBD1 matches at 8 bases. The CDR3 goes on 3 residues after the read ends, and that part is filled in from the germline J gene. Germline CDR1 is ENHRY and CDR2 is SYGVKD. The CDR3 runs to 14 residues.

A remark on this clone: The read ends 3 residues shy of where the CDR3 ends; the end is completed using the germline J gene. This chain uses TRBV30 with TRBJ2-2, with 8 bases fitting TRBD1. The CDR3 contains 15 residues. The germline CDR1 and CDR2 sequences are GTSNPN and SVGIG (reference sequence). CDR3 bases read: TGTGCCTGTTCCCAGGGGGCGAAGAGGAATTCACCG. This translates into CACSQGAKRNSP. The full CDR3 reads CACSQGAKRNSPLFF.

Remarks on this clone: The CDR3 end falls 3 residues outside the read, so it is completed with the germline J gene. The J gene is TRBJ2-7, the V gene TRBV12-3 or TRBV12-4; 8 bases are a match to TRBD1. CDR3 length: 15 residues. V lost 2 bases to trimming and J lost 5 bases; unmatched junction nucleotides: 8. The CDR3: CASSLYSGGRNEQYF. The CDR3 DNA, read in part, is TGTGCCAGCAGTTTATATTCAGGGGGCCGAAACGAG.